This T cell receptor (beta chain) is from a study of T cells in Graves' hyperthyroidism and ophthalmopathy. There were TCR beta CDR3 regions amplified from RNA transcripts. RT-PCR in the first round (using the HTBI primer set) targeted the TCR CDR3. TCRdb redid the calling of the multiplex PCR reads with MiXCR, one entry per CDR3 protein. The table includes 600,000 to 650,000 distinct CDR3 sequences, roughly 16% detected once. Many counts were recorded for this clonotype. With 8 bases removed from V and 5 bases from J, the gap between germline ends came to 9 bases. The CDR3 spans 11 residues. Germline V CDR1 and CDR2: MDHEN, SYDVKM.

The sequenced sample consisted of blood. This sequence joins TRBV28 and TRBJ2-5; the D is unclear. The TCR was taken from a woman under 40 with Graves' hyperthyroidism. This chain's CDR3 is CASGKRETQYF. CDR3 bases: TGTGCCAGCGGGAAGAGGGAGACCCAGTACTTC.